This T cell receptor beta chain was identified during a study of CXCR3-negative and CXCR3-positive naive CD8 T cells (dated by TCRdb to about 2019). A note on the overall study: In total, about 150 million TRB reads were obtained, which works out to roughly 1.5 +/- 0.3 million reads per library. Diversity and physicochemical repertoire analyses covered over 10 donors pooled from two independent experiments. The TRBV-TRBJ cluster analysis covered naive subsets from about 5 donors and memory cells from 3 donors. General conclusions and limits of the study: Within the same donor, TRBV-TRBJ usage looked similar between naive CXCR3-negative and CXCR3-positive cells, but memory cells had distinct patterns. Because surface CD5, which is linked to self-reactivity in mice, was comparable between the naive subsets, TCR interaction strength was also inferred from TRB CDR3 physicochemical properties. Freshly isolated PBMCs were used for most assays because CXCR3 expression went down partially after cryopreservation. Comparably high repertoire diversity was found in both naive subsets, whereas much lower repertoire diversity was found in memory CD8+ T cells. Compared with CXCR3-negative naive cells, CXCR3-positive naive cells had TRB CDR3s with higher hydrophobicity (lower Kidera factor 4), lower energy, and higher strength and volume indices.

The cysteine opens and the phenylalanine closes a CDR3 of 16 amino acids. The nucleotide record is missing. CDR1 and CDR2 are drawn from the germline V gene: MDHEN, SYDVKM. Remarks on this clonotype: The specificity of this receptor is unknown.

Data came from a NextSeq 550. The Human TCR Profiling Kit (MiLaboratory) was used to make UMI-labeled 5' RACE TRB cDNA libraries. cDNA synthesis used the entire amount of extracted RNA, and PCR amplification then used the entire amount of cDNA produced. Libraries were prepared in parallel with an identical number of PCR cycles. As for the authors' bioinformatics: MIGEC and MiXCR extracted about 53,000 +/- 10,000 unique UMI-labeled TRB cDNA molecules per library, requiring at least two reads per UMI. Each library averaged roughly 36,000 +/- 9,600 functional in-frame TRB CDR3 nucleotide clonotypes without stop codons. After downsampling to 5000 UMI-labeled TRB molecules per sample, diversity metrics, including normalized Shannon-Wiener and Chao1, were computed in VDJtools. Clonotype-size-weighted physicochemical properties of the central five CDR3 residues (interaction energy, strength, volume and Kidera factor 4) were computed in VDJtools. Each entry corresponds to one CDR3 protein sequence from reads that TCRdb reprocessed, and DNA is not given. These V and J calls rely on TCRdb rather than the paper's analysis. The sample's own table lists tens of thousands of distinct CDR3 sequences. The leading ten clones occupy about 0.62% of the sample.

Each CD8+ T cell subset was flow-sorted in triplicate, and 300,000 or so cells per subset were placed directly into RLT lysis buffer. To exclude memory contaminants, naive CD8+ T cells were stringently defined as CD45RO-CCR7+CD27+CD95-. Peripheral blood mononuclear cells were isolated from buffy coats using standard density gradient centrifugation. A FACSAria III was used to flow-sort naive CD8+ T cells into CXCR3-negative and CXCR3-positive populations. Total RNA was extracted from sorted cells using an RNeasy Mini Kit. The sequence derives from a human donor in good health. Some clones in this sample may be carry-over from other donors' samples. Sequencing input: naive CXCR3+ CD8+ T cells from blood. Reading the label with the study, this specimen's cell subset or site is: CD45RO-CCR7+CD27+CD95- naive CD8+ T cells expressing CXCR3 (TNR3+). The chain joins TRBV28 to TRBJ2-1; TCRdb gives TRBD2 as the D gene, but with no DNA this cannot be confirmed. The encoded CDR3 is CASSLTSGGALSEQFF.